This T cell receptor (beta chain) was documented in a study of spatial heterogeneity in lung cancer. Study results and caveats: TCRs found ubiquitously expanded in tumor appeared in blood more at resection than at follow-up.

This clonotype came up many times. Its target is not known. The time point was: sample taken at primary tumor resection. Sequencing was performed on whole RNA extracted from tumor and nontumor lung tissue, or from frozen PBMC, and the material was left unsorted. The donors were 72 patients with non-small cell lung cancer that was early-stage and untreated. CDR1 and CDR2 (germline): GTSNPN, SVGIG (reference sequence). The CDR3 has 14 residues. Trimming cost V 5 bases and J 2 bases; bases outside gene matches: 9. Unique molecular identifiers tagged every individual TCR cDNA molecule. TCRdb re-called the 5' RACE reads through MiXCR, storing one row per CDR3 protein. The sample shows roughly 20,000 distinct CDR3 sequences, 4.6% of them seen only once.

This specimen was PBMCs, taken at surgery. The origin of this receptor is a male donor with early-stage non-small cell lung cancer. The gene calls are TRBV30 and TRBJ2-7; TRBD1 aligns across 7 bases. CDR3 in amino acids: CAWGKGQSPYEQYF. Here the CDR3 DNA reads TGTGCCTGGGGCAAGGGACAGTCACCCTACGAGCAGTACTTC.